This TCR beta chain emerged from a study of read filtering for tumor transcriptome and immune sequencing. The wider study: Among patients, some 17 were male and around 15 female, aged roughly 45 to 85 (mean approximately 62). TCR-mapped reads were about 4 to 10.27 million with IR-seq versus about 80 to 1273 with RNA-seq.

This clonotype was observed a handful of times. The length of the CDR3 is 16 residues. Trimming removed 10 bases at V and 0 bases at J, with 19 bases between. Germline V lookup: CDR1 SNHLY, CDR2 FYNNEI. This library used about 360 ng RNA and molecular barcoded adaptors spanning alpha/delta and beta/gamma chains. TCRdb recomputed calls from the reads with MiXCR, one row per CDR3 protein. The profile shows about 57,000 distinct CDR3 sequences, 20% to 25% of them singletons. The sample taken for sequencing was a population of CD138-negative cells sorted from bone marrow. The TCR sequence derives from a donor over 35 with multiple myeloma. V and J are TRBV2 and TRBJ1-5, with no clear D. This CDR3 is CATSYRHASSNQPQHF. The CDR3 coding sequence is TGTGCCACCTCCTATCGTCATGCATCTAGCAATCAGCCCCAGCATTTT.